The clone carrying this T cell receptor (beta chain) was seen a handful of times. As handled by the study authors: Researchers report that nucleated cell counts were estimated from reference gene primer amplification. Profiling relied on immunoSEQ multiplex PCR, and the TCRdb table lists in-frame clones only, not all of them. V and J calls and clone size are copied from that table; D and trimming were computed from the DNA. Of about 81,000 clones listed, less than 80% were seen once; the top ten hold roughly 4.2%. The source of the sample is a study of blood T cell repertoires in COVID-19. Across the whole study: The United States, Italy and Spain supplied acute and convalescent COVID-19 samples. In each case, the material was cDNA or gDNA derived from T cells, B-cell-depleted T cells, or PBMCs.

Germline V gene data show CDR1 as MDHEN and CDR2 as SYDVKM. The V and J ends lost 2 bases and 5 bases respectively, with 12 bases between them. The CDR3 contains 14 residues. The sample was peripheral blood. The TCR sequence derives from a woman aged 45-65 years with acute or convalescent COVID-19. The rearrangement joins TRBV28 to TRBJ1-2; maybe TRBD1 (5 bases). CDR3 in amino acids: CASSLAGTGYGYTF. The CDR3 coding sequence is TGTGCCAGCAGTTTAGCAGGGACTGGGTATGGCTACACCTTC.